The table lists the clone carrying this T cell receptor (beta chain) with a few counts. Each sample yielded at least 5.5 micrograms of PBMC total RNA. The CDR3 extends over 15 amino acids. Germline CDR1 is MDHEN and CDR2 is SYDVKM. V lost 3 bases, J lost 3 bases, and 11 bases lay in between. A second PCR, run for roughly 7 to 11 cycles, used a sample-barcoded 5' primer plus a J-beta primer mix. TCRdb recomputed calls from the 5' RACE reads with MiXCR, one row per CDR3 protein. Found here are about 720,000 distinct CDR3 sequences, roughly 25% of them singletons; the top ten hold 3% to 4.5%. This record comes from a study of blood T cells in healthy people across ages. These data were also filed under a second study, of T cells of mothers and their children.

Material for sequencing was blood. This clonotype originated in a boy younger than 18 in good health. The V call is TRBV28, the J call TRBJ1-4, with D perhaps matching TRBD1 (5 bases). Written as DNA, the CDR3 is TGTGCCAGCAGTTTTCAGGGAATACCTAATGAAAAACTGTTTTTT. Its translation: CASSFQGIPNEKLFF. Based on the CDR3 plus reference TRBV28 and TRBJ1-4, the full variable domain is DVKVTQSSRYLVKRTGEKVFLECVQDMDHENMFWYRQDPGLGLRLIYFSYDVKMKEKGDIPEGYSVSREKKERFSLILESASTNQTSMYLCASSFQGIPNEKLFFGSGTQLSVL.